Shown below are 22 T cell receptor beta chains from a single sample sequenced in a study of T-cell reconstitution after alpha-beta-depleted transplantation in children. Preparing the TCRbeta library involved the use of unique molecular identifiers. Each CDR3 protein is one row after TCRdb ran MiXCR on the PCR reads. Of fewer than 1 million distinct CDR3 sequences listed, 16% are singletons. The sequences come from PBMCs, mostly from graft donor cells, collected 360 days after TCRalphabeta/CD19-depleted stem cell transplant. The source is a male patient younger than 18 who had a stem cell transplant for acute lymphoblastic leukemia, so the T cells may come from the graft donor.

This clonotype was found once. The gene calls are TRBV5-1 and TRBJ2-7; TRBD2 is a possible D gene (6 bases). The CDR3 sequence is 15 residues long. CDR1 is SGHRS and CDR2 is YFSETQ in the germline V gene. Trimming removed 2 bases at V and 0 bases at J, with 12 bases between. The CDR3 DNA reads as TGCGCCAGCAGCTTACAGCCGACTAGCTCCTACGAGCAGTACTTC. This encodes CASSLQPTSSYEQYF.

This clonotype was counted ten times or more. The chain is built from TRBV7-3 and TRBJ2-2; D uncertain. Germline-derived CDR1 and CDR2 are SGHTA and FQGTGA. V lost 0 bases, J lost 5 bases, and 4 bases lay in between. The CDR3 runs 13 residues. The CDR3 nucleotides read TGTGCCAGCAGCTTAACCCTGACCGGGGAGCTGTTTTTT. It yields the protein CASSLTLTGELFF. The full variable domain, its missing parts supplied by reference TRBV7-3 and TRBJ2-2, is GAGVSQTPSNKVTEKGKYVELRCDPISGHTALYWYRQSLGQGPEFLIYFQGTGAADDSGLPNDRFFAVRPEGSVSTLKIQRTERGDSAVYLCASSLTLTGELFFGEGSRLTVL.

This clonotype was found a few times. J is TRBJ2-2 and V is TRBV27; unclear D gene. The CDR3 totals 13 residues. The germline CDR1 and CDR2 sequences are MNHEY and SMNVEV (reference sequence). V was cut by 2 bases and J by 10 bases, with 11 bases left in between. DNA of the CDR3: TGTGCCAGCAGTTTAATGTGGCCGGCGGAGCTGTTTTTT. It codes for CASSLMWPAELFF.

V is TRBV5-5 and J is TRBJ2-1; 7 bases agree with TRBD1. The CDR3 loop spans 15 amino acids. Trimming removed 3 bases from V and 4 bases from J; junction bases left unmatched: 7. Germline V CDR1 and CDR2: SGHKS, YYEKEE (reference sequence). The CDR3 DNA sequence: TGTGCCAGCAGCTCACTGACAGGGAATTACAATGAGCAGTTCTTC. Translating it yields CASSSLTGNYNEQFF.

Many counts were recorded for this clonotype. The CDR3 DNA follows: TGCAGTGCCCCCCGACGGTTTACCTACGAGCAGTACTTC. Protein product: CSAPRRFTYEQYF. The chain is built from TRBV20-1 and TRBJ2-7; D remains ambiguous. V was clipped by 6 bases and J by 2 bases, with 14 bases between them. The CDR3 runs 13 residues. The germline V gene has CDR1 DFQATT and CDR2 SNEGSKA (reference sequence).

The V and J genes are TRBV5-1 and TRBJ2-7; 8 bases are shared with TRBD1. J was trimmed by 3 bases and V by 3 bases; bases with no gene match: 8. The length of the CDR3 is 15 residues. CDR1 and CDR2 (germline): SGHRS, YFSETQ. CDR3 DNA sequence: TGCGCCAGCAGCTCCTCCGGGACAGGCAACTACGAGCAGTACTTC. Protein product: CASSSSGTGNYEQYF.

The CDR3 DNA reads TGTGCCACCAGTGATTTGGGGGGGCGCGGCACCGGGGAGCTGTTTTTT. Amino acids: CATSDLGGRGTGELFF. The chain joins TRBV24-1 to TRBJ2-2; D is possibly TRBD1 or TRBD2 (6 bases each). With 0 bases removed from V and 4 bases from J, the gap between germline ends came to 11 bases. Per the germline V gene, CDR1 is KGHDR and CDR2 is SFDVKD. There are 16 residues in the CDR3.

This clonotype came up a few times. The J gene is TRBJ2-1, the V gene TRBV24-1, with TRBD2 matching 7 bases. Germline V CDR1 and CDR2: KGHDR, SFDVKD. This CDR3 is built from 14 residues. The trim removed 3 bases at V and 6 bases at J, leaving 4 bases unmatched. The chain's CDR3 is CATSDRGLINEQFF. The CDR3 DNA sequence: TGTGCCACCAGTGATCGGGGACTAATCAATGAGCAGTTCTTC.

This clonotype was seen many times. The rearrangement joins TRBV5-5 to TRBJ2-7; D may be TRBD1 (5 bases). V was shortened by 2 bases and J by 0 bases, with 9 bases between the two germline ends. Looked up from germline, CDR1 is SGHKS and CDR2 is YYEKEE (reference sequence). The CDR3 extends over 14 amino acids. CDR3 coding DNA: TGTGCCAGCAGCTTCAGGGCCAGCTCCTACGAGCAGTACTTC. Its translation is CASSFRASSYEQYF.

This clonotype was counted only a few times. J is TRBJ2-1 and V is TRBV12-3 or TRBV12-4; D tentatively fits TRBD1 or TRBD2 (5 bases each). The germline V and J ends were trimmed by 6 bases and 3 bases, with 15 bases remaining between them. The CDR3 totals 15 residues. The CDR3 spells CASRSPGRVYNEQFF. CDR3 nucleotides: TGTGCCAGCAGATCCCCGGGACGGGTCTACAATGAGCAGTTCTTC.

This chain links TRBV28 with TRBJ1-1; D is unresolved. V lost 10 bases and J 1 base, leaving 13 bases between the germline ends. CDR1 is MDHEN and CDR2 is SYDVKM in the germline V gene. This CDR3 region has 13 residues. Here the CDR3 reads CATLQLGNTEAFF. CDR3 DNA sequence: TGTGCCACCCTCCAGCTTGGGAACACTGAAGCTTTCTTT.

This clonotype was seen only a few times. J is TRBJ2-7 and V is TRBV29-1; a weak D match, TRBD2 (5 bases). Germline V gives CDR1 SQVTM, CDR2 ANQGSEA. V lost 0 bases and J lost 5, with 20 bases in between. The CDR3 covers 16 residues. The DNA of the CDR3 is TGCAGCGTTGAAGATCTCATTAGAGAGGGTCGTGACGAGCAGTACTTC. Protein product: CSVEDLIREGRDEQYF.

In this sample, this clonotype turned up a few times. In nucleotides, the CDR3 is TGCGCCAGCAGCCTTCTAATCCCCGGGGGCCACTCCTACGAGCAGTACTTC. Its translation is CASSLLIPGGHSYEQYF. This chain links TRBV4-1 with TRBJ2-7; D possibly uses TRBD1 or TRBD2 (6 bases each). Germline-derived CDR1 and CDR2 are MGHRA and YSYEKL. The CDR3 extends over 17 amino acids. V shed 4 bases and J shed 0 bases, with 19 bases lying between them.

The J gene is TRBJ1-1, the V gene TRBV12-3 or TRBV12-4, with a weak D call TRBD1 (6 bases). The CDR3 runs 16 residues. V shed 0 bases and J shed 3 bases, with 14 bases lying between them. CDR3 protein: CASSLALGAGDTEAFF. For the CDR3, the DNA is TGTGCCAGCAGTTTAGCGCTGGGGGCGGGAGACACTGAAGCTTTCTTT.

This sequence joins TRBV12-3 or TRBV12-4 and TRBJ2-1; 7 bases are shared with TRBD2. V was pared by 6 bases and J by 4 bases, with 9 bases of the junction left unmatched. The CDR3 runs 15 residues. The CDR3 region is CASSPKRGLYNEQFF. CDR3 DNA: TGTGCCAGCAGCCCGAAGCGGGGCCTATACAATGAGCAGTTCTTC.

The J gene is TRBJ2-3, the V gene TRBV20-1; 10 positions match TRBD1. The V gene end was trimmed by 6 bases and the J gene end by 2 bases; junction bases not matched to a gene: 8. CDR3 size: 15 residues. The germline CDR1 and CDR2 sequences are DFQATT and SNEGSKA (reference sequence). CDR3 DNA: TGCAGTGCCTACCGGGACAGGGGTTTCACAGATACGCAGTATTTT. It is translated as CSAYRDRGFTDTQYF.

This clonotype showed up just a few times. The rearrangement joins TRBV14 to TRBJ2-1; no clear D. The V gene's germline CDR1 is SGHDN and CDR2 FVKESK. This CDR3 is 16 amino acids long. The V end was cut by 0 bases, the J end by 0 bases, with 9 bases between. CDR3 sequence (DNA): TGTGCCAGCAGCCAAGAGTGGAGTAGCTCCTACAATGAGCAGTTCTTC. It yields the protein CASSQEWSSSYNEQFF.

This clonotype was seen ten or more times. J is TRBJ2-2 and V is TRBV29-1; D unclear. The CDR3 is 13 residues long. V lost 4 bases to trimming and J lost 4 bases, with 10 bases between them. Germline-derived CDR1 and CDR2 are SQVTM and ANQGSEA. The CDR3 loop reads CSVGTVGTGELFF. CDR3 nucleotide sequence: TGCAGCGTTGGAACCGTAGGCACCGGGGAGCTGTTTTTT.

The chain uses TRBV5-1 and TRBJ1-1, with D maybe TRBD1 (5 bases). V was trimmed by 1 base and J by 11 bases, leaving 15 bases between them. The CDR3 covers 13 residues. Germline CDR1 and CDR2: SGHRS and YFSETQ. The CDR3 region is CASSLLGQAVAFF. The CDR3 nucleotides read TGCGCCAGCAGCTTGCTGGGGCAGGCGGTGGCTTTCTTT.

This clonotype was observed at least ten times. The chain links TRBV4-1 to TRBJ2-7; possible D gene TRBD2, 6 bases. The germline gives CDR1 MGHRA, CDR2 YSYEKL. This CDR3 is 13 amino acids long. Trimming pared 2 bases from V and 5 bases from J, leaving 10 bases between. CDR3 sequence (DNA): TGCGCCAGCAGCCAACAATGGACTAACGAGCAGTACTTC. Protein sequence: CASSQQWTNEQYF.

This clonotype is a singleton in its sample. The CDR3 protein is CASSQHSGSTDTQYF. The CDR3 coding sequence is TGTGCCAGCAGCCAACATAGCGGAAGCACAGATACGCAGTATTTT. The rearrangement links TRBV7-9 to TRBJ2-3, with D possibly matching TRBD2 (6 bases). Germline V gene data show CDR1 as SEHNR and CDR2 as FQNEAQ (reference sequence). The CDR3 totals 15 residues. The germline V and J ends were trimmed by 5 bases and 0 bases, with 12 bases remaining between them.

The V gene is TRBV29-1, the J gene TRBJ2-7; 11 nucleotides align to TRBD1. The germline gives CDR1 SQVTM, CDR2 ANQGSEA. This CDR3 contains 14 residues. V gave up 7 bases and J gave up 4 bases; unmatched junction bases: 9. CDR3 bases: TGCAGCGCAAAAGGGACAGGGGGTAGGTACGAGCAGTACTTC. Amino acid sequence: CSAKGTGGRYEQYF.